Below are 11 T cell receptor beta chains sequenced from a single sample in a study of response to subunit inactivated influenza vaccine. Via MiXCR, TCRdb re-called the RT-PCR reads, giving one row per CDR3 protein. The sample has some 160,000 distinct CDR3 sequences; around 9.9% are singletons. The starting material was non-naive T cells sorted from PBMCs, obtained 35 to 45 days after vaccination. These receptors came from a man over 45 who received an inactivated influenza vaccine.

The chain uses TRBV12-3 or TRBV12-4 and TRBJ2-4; either TRBD1 or TRBD2 may supply D (5 bases each). Trimming left V 2 bases short and J 7 bases short, with 6 bases between. This CDR3 is 12 amino acids long. The CDR3 protein is CASSLWGNIQYF. DNA for the CDR3: TGTGCCAGCAGTTTATGGGGGAACATTCAGTACTTC.

This clonotype was recorded at least ten times. The rearrangement joins TRBV11-2 to TRBJ2-7; D unclear. The germline V and J ends were trimmed by 1 base and 0 bases, with 10 bases remaining between them. Germline-derived CDR1 and CDR2 are SGHAT and FQNNGV. This CDR3 spans 15 amino acids. As DNA, the CDR3 is TGTGCCAGCAGCTTAGTGGACGATAGCTCCTACGAGCAGTACTTC. It yields the protein CASSLVDDSSYEQYF.

This clonotype was seen once. The genes are TRBV6-2 or TRBV6-3 and TRBJ1-2; D gene unclear. Germline assignment: CDR1 MNHEY and CDR2 SVGEGT. V was shortened by 6 bases and J by 7 bases, with 9 bases between the two germline ends. The CDR3 consists of 11 residues. CDR3 protein: CASRDGGGYTF. The CDR3 DNA reads TGTGCCAGCAGAGACGGAGGTGGCTACACCTTC.

This CDR3 reads CSARDISNYGYTF. CDR3 coding DNA: TGCAGTGCTAGAGACATATCCAACTATGGCTACACCTTC. The rearrangement joins TRBV20-1 to TRBJ1-2; D unclear. Trimming took 0 bases from V and 2 from J, leaving 7 bases between them. Looked up from germline, CDR1 is DFQATT and CDR2 is SNEGSKA (reference sequence). CDR3 length: 13 residues.

This chain joins TRBV20-1 and TRBJ2-1; 7 bases match TRBD2. J lost 10 bases, V lost 7 bases, and 16 bases had no gene match. Per germline, CDR1 DFQATT and CDR2 SNEGSKA (reference sequence). The CDR3 has 14 residues. The CDR3 is CSVSRGRASGEQFF. Written as DNA, the CDR3 is TGCAGTGTATCACGGGGGAGGGCCTCGGGGGAGCAGTTCTTC.

This clonotype was observed many times. The rearrangement joins TRBV12-3 or TRBV12-4 to TRBJ2-7; 7 bases agree with TRBD1. The CDR3 extends over 16 amino acids. V was clipped by 3 bases and J by 0 bases; unmatched bases: 8. The CDR3 spells CASSFSQGFLSYEQYF. The CDR3 nucleotides read TGTGCCAGCAGTTTTTCACAGGGGTTTCTCTCCTACGAGCAGTACTTC.

This clonotype was seen a few times. This chain connects TRBV7-9 to TRBJ1-6; tentative D call: TRBD1 (6 bases). V shed 2 bases and J shed 8 bases, with 13 bases lying between them. The CDR3 has 15 residues. The germline CDR1 and CDR2 sequences are SEHNR and FQNEAQ (reference sequence). DNA for the CDR3: TGTGCCAGCAGCTTAAACAGGGTCGGTGATTCACCCCTCCACTTT. It translates to CASSLNRVGDSPLHF.

This clonotype has more than one count but fewer than ten. The chain's CDR3 is CASSADRGPLNIQYF. The CDR3 bases are TGTGCCAGCAGCGCGGACAGGGGCCCTTTAAACATTCAGTACTTC. J is TRBJ2-4 and V is TRBV9; 9 positions agree with TRBD1. The CDR3 sequence is 15 residues long. V dropped 3 bases and J dropped 6; count of bases not matched to a gene: 7. CDR1 and CDR2 from the germline V gene are SGDLS and YYNGEE.

This clonotype was detected once. The chain employs TRBV30 and TRBJ1-1; no clear D gene. This CDR3 has 11 amino acids. The V gene lost 2 bases and the J gene lost 8 bases, with 9 bases spanning the gap. Germline V gene sequence: CDR1 GTSNPN, CDR2 SVGIG (reference sequence). The CDR3 DNA reads TGTGCCTGGAGTAAAGGGAAAGAAGCTTTCTTT. Translation gives CAWSKGKEAFF.

This clonotype was seen ten or more times. V usage is TRBV5-1 and J usage is TRBJ2-3; 8 positions agree with TRBD2. Trimming removed 5 bases from V and 2 bases from J; junction bases left unmatched: 7. The germline gives CDR1 SGHRS, CDR2 YFSETQ. The CDR3 extends over 15 amino acids. The CDR3 here is CASRLLAVDTDTQYF. Written as DNA, the CDR3 is TGCGCCAGCAGACTACTAGCGGTAGACACAGATACGCAGTATTTT.

This clonotype was seen more than once but under ten times. This chain links TRBV5-5 with TRBJ2-3; possible D gene TRBD1, 6 bases. The CDR3 spans 17 residues. Germline CDR1 and CDR2: SGHKS and YYEKEE (reference sequence). The ends were cut back, 4 bases at V and 3 bases at J, with 21 bases in the middle. CDR3 DNA sequence: TGTGCCAGCAGCCTACCCCTGGGGGCAGGGCGGACAGATACGCAGTATTTT. This encodes CASSLPLGAGRTDTQYF. The whole variable domain, remainder taken from reference TRBV5-5 and TRBJ2-3, is DAGVTQSPTHLIKTRGQQVTLRCSPISGHKSVSWYQQVLGQGPQFIFQYYEKEERGRGNFPDRFSARQFPNYSSELNVNALLLGDSALYLCASSLPLGAGRTDTQYFGPGTRLTVL.